Listed here are 26 T cell receptor beta chains from one sample, sequenced in a study of response to subunit inactivated influenza vaccine. In TCRdb, the RT-PCR reads were re-called with MiXCR into one record per CDR3 protein. Found here are some 500,000 distinct CDR3 sequences, approximately 15% of them singletons; the top ten hold less than 4%. Material: CD4+ T cells sorted from PBMCs, obtained roughly 24 months after vaccination. The receptors come from a man aged 50-75 years who received an inactivated influenza vaccine.

The rearrangement links TRBV3-1 to TRBJ2-7; D is unclear. This CDR3 comprises 12 residues. Germline loops: CDR1 LGHDT, CDR2 YNNKEL (reference sequence). Trimming cost V 5 bases and J 4 bases, with 9 bases left between them. The CDR3 DNA reads as TGTGCCAGCAGCGGGGAAGTATACGAGCAGTACTTC. Its protein product is CASSGEVYEQYF.

This clonotype showed up just a few times. The chain carries TRBV5-1 and TRBJ1-4, with D possibly matching TRBD1 (5 bases). Germline-derived CDR1 and CDR2 are SGHRS and YFSETQ. V was clipped by 0 bases and J by 5 bases, with 8 bases between them. The CDR3 extends over 14 amino acids. CDR3 region: CASSLGQQNEKLFF. CDR3 in DNA: TGCGCCAGCAGCTTGGGACAGCAAAATGAAAAACTGTTTTTT.

This clonotype has a handful of counts. The gene calls are TRBV4-3 and TRBJ1-1, with D perhaps TRBD1 (5 bases). In germline, CDR1 is LGHNA, CDR2 YSLEER. V was pared by 1 base and J by 0 bases, with 12 bases between. CDR3 length: 16 amino acids. Here the CDR3 reads CASSQVWDVLNTEAFF. The CDR3 region has the DNA TGCGCCAGCAGCCAAGTATGGGACGTCCTGAACACTGAAGCTTTCTTT.

This clonotype was seen ten or more times. CDR3 coding DNA: TGTGCCAGCAGTTTACGGCAGACTAACTATGGCTACACCTTC. Translating it yields CASSLRQTNYGYTF. This chain joins TRBV12-3 or TRBV12-4 and TRBJ1-2; unclear D gene. The V gene lost 2 bases and the J gene lost 0 bases, with 7 bases spanning the gap. This CDR3 has 14 residues.

The chain carries TRBV6-1 and TRBJ1-1; no clear D gene. The CDR3 runs to 14 residues. Germline values: CDR1 MNHNS, CDR2 SASEGT. Trimming took 5 bases from V and 6 from J, leaving 16 bases between them. CDR3 sequence (DNA): TGTGCCAGCAGTAAAACGGGCGGGTCTCCTGAAGCTTTCTTT. Residues: CASSKTGGSPEAFF.

The V gene is TRBV10-3, the J gene TRBJ2-1, with 11 bases fitting TRBD1. This CDR3 has 13 residues. V shed 7 bases and J 6 bases; nucleotides not matched to a gene: 2. Germline values: CDR1 ENHRY, CDR2 SYGVKD. CDR3 coding DNA: TGTGCCATCACTGGGACAGGGGGCAATGAGCAGTTCTTC. It encodes CAITGTGGNEQFF.

V usage is TRBV6-1 and J usage is TRBJ1-5, with D uncertain. Per germline, CDR1 MNHNS and CDR2 SASEGT. V was pared by 3 bases and J by 0 bases, with 12 bases between. The CDR3 runs to 16 residues. The CDR3 region is CASSEGQAYSNQPQHF. CDR3 coding DNA: TGTGCCAGCAGTGAGGGTCAGGCCTATAGCAATCAGCCCCAGCATTTT.

V is TRBV18 and J is TRBJ2-7; the match to TRBD2 covers 13 bases. The CDR3 is 15 residues long. The V gene end was trimmed by 5 bases and the J gene end by 7 bases; junction bases not matched to a gene: 8. CDR1 and CDR2 from the germline V gene are KGHSH and LQKENI. In DNA form, the CDR3 reads TGTGCCAGCTCAGCCCCGGGACTAGCGGGGAAGGAGCAGTACTTC. Protein sequence: CASSAPGLAGKEQYF. The variable domain in full, with the rest retrieved from reference TRBV18 and TRBJ2-7, is NAGVMQNPRHLVRRRGQEARLRCSPMKGHSHVYWYRQLPEEGLKFMVYLQKENIIDESGMPKERFSAEFPKEGPSILRIQQVVRGDSAAYFCASSAPGLAGKEQYFGPGTRLTVT.

The rearrangement links TRBV5-1 to TRBJ1-2; 8 bases agree with TRBD1. Germline CDR1 reads SGHRS; CDR2 reads YFSETQ. V shed 4 bases and J 4 bases; nucleotides not matched to a gene: 6. This CDR3 is built from 14 residues. The CDR3 is CASSPEGTGYGYTF. The CDR3 DNA sequence: TGCGCCAGCAGCCCGGAAGGGACAGGCTATGGCTACACCTTC.

This clonotype was found a few times. V gene TRBV24-1 combines with J gene TRBJ2-4; 9 bases match TRBD1. This CDR3 region has 15 residues. Germline V gene data show CDR1 as KGHDR and CDR2 as SFDVKD. Germline trimming cut 4 bases from V and 4 bases from J; bases unmatched to any gene: 4. The CDR3 is CATSDPGTGKNIQYF. CDR3 bases: TGTGCCACCAGTGACCCCGGGACAGGGAAAAACATTCAGTACTTC.

This clonotype was seen more than once but under ten times. The rearrangement joins TRBV20-1 to TRBJ2-3; D may be TRBD1 (6 bases). CDR1 is DFQATT, CDR2 SNEGSKA, per germline (reference sequence). Trimming took off 4 bases at V and 1 base at J, with 12 bases between the two ends. This CDR3 spans 14 amino acids. DNA for the CDR3: TGCAGTGCTAACCGGGACACCGGCACAGATACGCAGTATTTT. Amino acids: CSANRDTGTDTQYF.

This clonotype was seen repeatedly, ten times or more. The chain is built from TRBV20-1 and TRBJ1-2; D ambiguous. CDR3 size: 13 residues. V was cut by 6 bases and J by 0 bases, with 11 bases left in between. Germline assignment: CDR1 DFQATT and CDR2 SNEGSKA (reference sequence). CDR3 coding DNA: TGCAGTGCCCGAACACCGGCTAACTATGGCTACACCTTC. Its protein product is CSARTPANYGYTF.

The chain couples TRBV28 to TRBJ2-7; no reliable D call. CDR3 length: 12 residues. V was cut by 3 bases and J by 4 bases, with 7 bases left in between. Germline V lookup: CDR1 MDHEN, CDR2 SYDVKM. The CDR3 protein is CASSFFGYEQYF. The DNA of the CDR3 is TGTGCCAGCAGTTTTTTTGGATACGAGCAGTACTTC.

The chain joins TRBV20-1 to TRBJ2-7, with 7 bases that match TRBD1. V was pared by 6 bases and J by 3 bases, with 14 bases of the junction left unmatched. The CDR3 covers 15 residues. The germline V gene encodes CDR1 DFQATT and CDR2 SNEGSKA (reference sequence). This CDR3 reads CSAPQGDIVYYEQYF. DNA of the CDR3: TGCAGTGCCCCCCAGGGGGACATTGTATACTACGAGCAGTACTTC.

This clonotype was found a few times. The chain employs TRBV5-1 and TRBJ2-7; D possibly corresponds to TRBD2 (5 bases). This CDR3 spans 17 amino acids. With 3 bases removed from V and 4 bases from J, the gap between germline ends came to 23 bases. The germline V gene has CDR1 SGHRS and CDR2 YFSETQ. The CDR3 sequence: CASSSQISGFPLYEQYF. The CDR3 bases are TGCGCCAGCAGCTCCCAAATTTCGGGATTTCCCCTGTACGAGCAGTACTTC.

This clonotype has more than one count but fewer than ten. The chain uses TRBV2 and TRBJ1-6; possibly TRBD1 for D (5 bases). Trimming stripped 7 bases from V and 8 bases from J, with 15 bases between. This CDR3 spans 14 amino acids. In germline, CDR1 is SNHLY, CDR2 FYNNEI. The CDR3 nucleotides read TGTGCCAGCACCGAGGGGTCAGGCCATTCACCCCTCCACTTT. This codes for CASTEGSGHSPLHF.

The rearrangement links TRBV11-2 to TRBJ2-7; 10 nucleotides align to TRBD1. The CDR3 contains 16 residues. CDR1 and CDR2 from the germline V gene are SGHAT and FQNNGV. Trimming removed 8 bases from V and 3 bases from J; junction bases left unmatched: 13. This CDR3 is CASSPKGTGDIYEQYF. The CDR3 DNA sequence: TGTGCCAGCTCACCAAAAGGGACAGGGGATATCTACGAGCAGTACTTC. The full variable domain, its missing parts supplied by reference TRBV11-2 and TRBJ2-7, is EAGVAQSPRYKIIEKRQSVAFWCNPISGHATLYWYQQILGQGPKLLIQFQNNGVVDDSQLPKDRFSAERLKGVDSTLKIQPAKLEDSAVYLCASSPKGTGDIYEQYFGPGTRLTVT.

The sample holds a few counts of this clonotype. The V call is TRBV6-1, the J call TRBJ2-2, with a weak D call TRBD1 (5 bases). The germline V and J ends were trimmed by 8 bases and 2 bases, with 9 bases remaining between them. CDR1 is MNHNS and CDR2 is SASEGT in the germline V gene. CDR3 length equals 13 residues. The CDR3 DNA follows: TGTGCCAGCGACAGACTTAACACCGGGGAGCTGTTTTTT. This sequence encodes CASDRLNTGELFF.

The chain has TRBV6-1 and TRBJ2-3; either TRBD1 or TRBD2 may fit D (5 bases each). Trimming removed 7 bases from V and 2 bases from J, with 10 bases in between. This CDR3 is built from 13 residues. The germline V gene encodes CDR1 MNHNS and CDR2 SASEGT. Here the CDR3 DNA reads TGTGCCAGCACGGGACCTTTCACAGATACGCAGTATTTT. Translation gives CASTGPFTDTQYF.

This chain links TRBV4-3 with TRBJ1-2; D is uncertain. Trimming pared 0 bases from V and 0 bases from J, leaving 8 bases between. CDR1 and CDR2 from the germline V gene are LGHNA and YSLEER. The CDR3 is made up of 15 amino acids. The DNA for the CDR3 is TGCGCCAGCAGCCAAGATGCACAGACTAACTATGGCTACACCTTC. Amino acid sequence: CASSQDAQTNYGYTF.

This clonotype was recorded a few times. The V and J genes are TRBV6-2 or TRBV6-3 and TRBJ2-7; D gene unclear. CDR1 and CDR2 (germline): MNHEY, SVGEGT. V lost 3 bases to trimming and J lost 1 base, with 7 bases between them. The CDR3 consists of 13 residues. The CDR3 DNA is TGTGCCAGCAGTTATCACATATCCTACGAGCAGTACTTC. Translated: CASSYHISYEQYF.

The gene calls are TRBV24-1 and TRBJ2-7; 7 bases are shared with TRBD1. V lost 5 bases to trimming and J lost 3 bases; unmatched junction nucleotides: 15. CDR1 and CDR2 from the germline V gene are KGHDR and SFDVKD. The CDR3 sequence is 17 residues long. In nucleotides, the CDR3 is TGTGCCACCAGTGCCCCGCGAGGGGGCGCGAACATCTACGAGCAGTACTTC. It translates to CATSAPRGGANIYEQYF.

This clonotype occurred many times. The CDR3 DNA reads as TGCGCCAGCAGCCAAGTCCCCTATTCCACCCCCGGGGAGCTGTTTTTT. It translates to CASSQVPYSTPGELFF. The J gene is TRBJ2-2, the V gene TRBV4-3; D uncertain. The V end lost 1 base, the J end lost 6 bases, and 15 bases lay between the germline ends. This CDR3 comprises 16 residues. Germline-derived CDR1 and CDR2 are LGHNA and YSLEER.

This clonotype appeared a few times. The V gene is TRBV18, the J gene TRBJ1-2; 7 bases agree with TRBD1. In germline, CDR1 is KGHSH, CDR2 LQKENI. V dropped 3 bases and J dropped 8; count of bases not matched to a gene: 9. The CDR3 runs 14 residues. The CDR3 DNA reads TGTGCCAGCTCACCGCAATCGACAGGGTTAGGCTACACCTTC. Protein: CASSPQSTGLGYTF. Using reference TRBV18 and TRBJ1-2 for the parts outside the CDR3, the full variable domain is NAGVMQNPRHLVRRRGQEARLRCSPMKGHSHVYWYRQLPEEGLKFMVYLQKENIIDESGMPKERFSAEFPKEGPSILRIQQVVRGDSAAYFCASSPQSTGLGYTFGSGTRLTVV.

The chain joins TRBV13 to TRBJ1-1, with 9 bases that match TRBD1. V trimming: 5 bases; J trimming: 8 bases; junction bases outside the gene matches: 12. The CDR3 length is 15 residues. The V gene's germline CDR1 is PRHDT and CDR2 FYEKMQ (reference sequence). The CDR3 bases are TGTGCCAGCAGCCCCACTCCGGGACAGGGAAGGGAAGCTTTCTTT. It is translated as CASSPTPGQGREAFF.

This clonotype was counted a few times. The chain recombines TRBV2 with TRBJ2-7; D gene unclear. CDR1 is SNHLY and CDR2 is FYNNEI in the germline V gene. Trimming removed 3 bases from V and 0 bases from J, with 12 bases in between. The CDR3 is 15 residues long. Written as DNA, the CDR3 is TGTGCCAGCAGTGACAGCTACTTAAGCTCCTACGAGCAGTACTTC. Translated, it gives CASSDSYLSSYEQYF.